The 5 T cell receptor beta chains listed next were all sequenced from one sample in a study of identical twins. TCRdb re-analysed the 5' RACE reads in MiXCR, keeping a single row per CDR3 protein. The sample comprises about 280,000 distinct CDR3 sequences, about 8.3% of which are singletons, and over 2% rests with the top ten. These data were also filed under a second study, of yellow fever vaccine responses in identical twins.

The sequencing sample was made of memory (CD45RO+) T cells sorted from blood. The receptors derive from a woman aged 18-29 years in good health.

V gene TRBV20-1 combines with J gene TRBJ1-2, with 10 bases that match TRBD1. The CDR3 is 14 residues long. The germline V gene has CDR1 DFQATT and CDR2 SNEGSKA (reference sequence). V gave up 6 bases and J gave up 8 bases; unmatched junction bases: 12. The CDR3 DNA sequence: TGCAGTGCGATTCCCGGGACAGGGGTTGGCGGCTACACCTTC. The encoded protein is CSAIPGTGVGGYTF.

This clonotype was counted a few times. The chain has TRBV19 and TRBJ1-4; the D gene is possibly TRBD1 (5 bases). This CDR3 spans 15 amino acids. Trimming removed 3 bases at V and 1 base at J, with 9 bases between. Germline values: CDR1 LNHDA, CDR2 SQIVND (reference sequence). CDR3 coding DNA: TGTGCCAGTAGTATCCTCCAGGGAACTAATGAAAAACTGTTTTTT. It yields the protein CASSILQGTNEKLFF.

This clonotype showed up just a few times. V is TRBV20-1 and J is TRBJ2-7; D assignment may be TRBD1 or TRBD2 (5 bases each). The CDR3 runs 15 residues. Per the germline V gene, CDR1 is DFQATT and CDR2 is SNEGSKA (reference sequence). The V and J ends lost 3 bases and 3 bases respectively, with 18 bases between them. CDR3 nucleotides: TGCAGTGCTAGCGCCGAGGGACGTCGGAACTACGAGCAGTACGTC. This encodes CSASAEGRRNYEQYV.

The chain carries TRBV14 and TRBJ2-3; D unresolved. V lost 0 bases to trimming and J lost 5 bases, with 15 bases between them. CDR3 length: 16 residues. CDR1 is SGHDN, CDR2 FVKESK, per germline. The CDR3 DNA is TGTGCCAGCAGCCAAGAAGACTCCCGATCTGTAGATACGCAGTATTTT. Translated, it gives CASSQEDSRSVDTQYF.

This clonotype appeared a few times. The CDR3 protein is CASSMDPRDTQYF. As DNA, the CDR3 is TGTGCCAGCAGCATGGACCCCAGAGATACGCAGTATTTT. The chain has TRBV7-2 and TRBJ2-3; D uncertain. The CDR3 covers 13 residues. Trimming shortened V by 5 bases and J by 5 bases, and 11 bases separated the two germline ends. Germline V gene sequence: CDR1 SGHTA, CDR2 FQGNSA.